This TCR beta chain was captured by sequencing in a study of T cell responses to AZD1222 COVID-19 vaccine. Profiled with immunoSEQ multiplex PCR; TCRdb holds only in-frame clones, not every one. The table lists tens of thousands of clones, 87% of them singletons. Recipients boosted at about 4 weeks or about 12 weeks are pooled. Only one count was recorded for this clone. Specimen: peripheral blood, collected 28 days after the second AZD1222 dose. The TCR was taken from an adult who received the AZD1222 COVID-19 vaccine.

DNA of the CDR3: TGTGCCAGCAGCCCCGCCGGGTTGAGCGGGCAGTTCTTC. Translation gives CASSPAGLSGQFF. The rearrangement links TRBV5-4 to TRBJ2-1; perhaps TRBD2 as D (5 bases). The germline V and J ends were trimmed by 4 bases and 12 bases, with 17 bases remaining between them. The CDR3 totals 13 residues. Per germline, CDR1 SGHNT and CDR2 YYREEE (reference sequence). Drawing the rest from reference TRBV5-4 and TRBJ2-1, the complete variable domain is ETGVTQSPTHLIKTRGQQVTLRCSSQSGHNTVSWYQQALGQGPQFIFQYYREEENGRGNFPPRFSGLQFPNYSSELNVNALELDDSALYLCASSPAGLSGQFFGPGTRLTVL.